One and the same sample provided the 32 T cell receptor delta chains below, sequenced in a study of gamma delta lymphoproliferative disorders and STAT genes. TCRdb fed the multiplex PCR reads to CATT. The repertoire has approximately 1,800 delta-chain clones, approximately 2.7% of them found once; the top ten carry around 13%. Genomic DNA from isolated PBMCs served as the sequencing template. The sample taken for sequencing was blood. Source of these receptors: a human donor in good health.

As regards this clone: A far more abundant clone sits one base away, making this likely a read error. The rearrangement joins TRAV38-2/DV8 to TRDJ1; either TRDD2 or TRDD3 may supply D (7 bases each). CDR1 is TSESDYY, CDR2 QEAYKQQN, per germline. The CDR3 is 24 residues long. This chain's CDR3 is CAYPLSYGTPQGPVLGKYTVKLIF. The CDR3 DNA reads as TGTGCTTATCCCCTTTCCTACGGGACGCCCCAGGGACCTGTACTGGGGAAGTACACCGTTAAACTCATCTTT.

About this clone itself: TCRdb's listed protein matches a much larger clone and diverges from this DNA's translation at residue 14, likely through a read error; the protein shown comes from the DNA. The J gene is TRDJ1, the V gene TRDV2; 12 bases are shared with TRDD3. The CDR3 is 17 amino acids. The V gene's germline CDR1 is GEAIGNYY and CDR2 EKD. CDR3 residues: CACDVLGDTIHTDELIF. The CDR3 DNA is TGTGCCTGTGACGTACTGGGGGATACCATTCACACCGATGAACTCATCTTT.

A few counts support this clone. TCRdb attributes to this sequence the protein of a much larger clone, which differs from the DNA translation at residue 10; a read error is likely, and the protein displayed is translated from the DNA. In DNA form, the CDR3 reads TGTGCCTGTGACACCGTGGCCTTGCAGGGCACCGATAAACTCATCTTT. Its translation is CACDTVALQGTDKLIF. The chain employs TRDV2 and TRDJ1; D uncertain. CDR3 length: 16 residues. In germline, CDR1 is GEAIGNYY, CDR2 EKD. Trimming took off 0 bases at V and 1 base at J, with 14 bases between the two ends.

This clone was observed a handful of times. Given a far larger clone just one base away, this is likely a sequencing read error. The same CDR3 arises from other DNA sequences in this sample as well. The genes are TRDV1 and TRDJ1, with a tentative D call TRDD3 (7 bases). The length of the CDR3 is 23 residues. In germline, CDR1 is TSWWSYY, CDR2 QGS. CDR3 in amino acids: CALGELASFPLYWGFQDPDKLIF. The CDR3 DNA reads TGTGCTCTTGGGGAACTAGCATCCTTCCCCCTGTACTGGGGTTTTCAGGACCCCGACAAACTCATCTTT.

With respect to this clone: A far larger clone is a single base away, which makes a read error likely. This rearrangement joins TRDV1 to TRDJ1, with D hard to call. This CDR3 spans 18 amino acids. Per the germline V gene, CDR1 is TSWWSYY and CDR2 is QGS. V lost 0 bases and J lost 3, with 20 bases in between. The CDR3 sequence is CALGELIGPPRESDKLIF. The CDR3 DNA is TGTGCTCTTGGGGAACTAATTGGCCCCCCCAGGGAATCCGATAAACTCATCTTT.

Comments on this clone: Translating this DNA gives a protein that differs at residue 14 from the TCRdb one, which belongs to a much larger clone; a read error is likely, and the protein shown is this translation. V usage is TRDV2 and J usage is TRDJ1; D is possibly TRDD2 (8 bases). Trimming took off 3 bases at V and 7 bases at J, with 41 bases between the two ends. The CDR3 is 22 amino acids. Germline CDR1 and CDR2: GEAIGNYY and EKD. CDR3 in amino acids: CACDAAFLINSDTQTPSLKLIF. CDR3 nucleotide sequence: TGTGCCTGTGACGCCGCCTTCCTAATCAATTCGGATACGCAGACTCCCTCGCTTAAACTCATCTTT.

This clone was detected a few times. Only one base separates this from a far larger clonotype, so it likely reflects a read error. Other DNA sequences in the sample encode the same CDR3. This chain connects TRDV2 to TRDJ1; D unresolved. Germline CDR1 GEAIGNYY, CDR2 EKD. Deletions cut 0 bases from V and 1 base from J, with 11 bases between. This CDR3 is built from 15 residues. The CDR3 here is CACDTLCRCTDKLIF. The CDR3 DNA sequence: TGTGCCTGTGACACCCTGTGCCGATGCACCGATAAACTCATCTTT.

In its sample, this clone ranks as large. The sample has other DNA sequences that encode this CDR3 too. The J gene is TRDJ1, the V gene TRDV2; 12 bases map to TRDD3. The germline V gene encodes CDR1 GEAIGNYY and CDR2 EKD. V lost 0 bases and J lost 0; bases outside the gene matches: 7. The CDR3 is 18 residues long. CDR3 sequence reads: CACDTVRLGDTYTDKLIF. For the CDR3, the DNA is TGTGCCTGTGACACCGTGAGGCTGGGGGATACGTACACCGATAAACTCATCTTT.

This clone was counted only a few times. This likely reflects a read error, since a far larger clone is one base away. Other DNA sequences from this sample encode an identical CDR3 as well. The chain couples TRDV1 to TRDJ1; 9 bases fit TRDD3. Germline V gene sequence: CDR1 TSWWSYY, CDR2 QGS. After removal of 0 bases from V and 4 bases from J, the junction contained 27 bases not matched to a gene. The CDR3 extends over 23 amino acids. CDR3 protein: CALGELVPGGVLLRGILDDKLIF. CDR3 nucleotide sequence: TGTGCTCTTGGGGAACTAGTCCCCGGCGGTGTACTCCTTCGGGGGATACTTGACGATAAACTCATCTTT.

As concerns this clone: With only one base between it and a far larger clone, this is likely a read error. The same CDR3 arises from other DNA sequences in this sample as well. The V gene is TRAV29/DV5, the J gene TRDJ1; D uncertain. With 0 bases removed from V and 0 bases from J, the gap between germline ends came to 15 bases. The CDR3 extends over 16 amino acids. The germline CDR1 and CDR2 sequences are NSMFDY and ISSIKDK. The CDR3 here is CAASGVDLPYTDKLIF. The DNA for the CDR3 is TGTGCAGCAAGCGGAGTTGATTTACCATACACCGATAAACTCATCTTT.

Judged by abundance, this clone is large. Other DNA sequences of this sample code for an identical CDR3. This sequence joins TRDV2 and TRDJ1; 8 bases agree with TRDD3. The CDR3 extends over 15 amino acids. V was pared by 4 bases and J by 1 base, with 7 bases of the junction left unmatched. The germline CDR1 and CDR2 sequences are GEAIGNYY and EKD. The CDR3 nucleotides are TGTGCCTGTGAGGCTGGGGGACAGGTCACCGATAAACTCATCTTT. It codes for CACEAGGQVTDKLIF.

This clone has only a few counts. A far larger clone is one base from this, pointing to a likely read error. At the DNA level, this CDR3 is encoded by other sequences in the same sample as well. The CDR3 region is CACDTVGDTRADKLIF. For the CDR3, the DNA is TGTGCCTGTGACACCGTAGGGGATACACGGGCCGATAAACTCATCTTT. The genes are TRDV2 and TRDJ1; 8 positions match TRDD3. The trim removed 0 bases at V and 3 bases at J, leaving 8 bases unmatched. Germline CDR1 and CDR2: GEAIGNYY and EKD. The CDR3 loop spans 16 amino acids.

The rearrangement joins TRDV1 to TRDJ1, with D possibly matching TRDD3 (6 bases). V was cut by 1 base and J by 4 bases, with 37 bases left in between. Germline V gene sequence: CDR1 TSWWSYY, CDR2 QGS. The length of the CDR3 is 23 residues. CDR3 DNA: TGTGCTCTTGGGGAACGGCTATGTCACTCGGGGGAGGGGGAAGTACTGGGAAACGATAAACTCATCTTT. It codes for CALGERLCHSGEGEVLGNDKLIF.

In the case of this clone: The mismatch at residue 7 between this DNA's translation and the TCRdb protein of a much larger clone likely reflects a read error; the protein shown is translated from the DNA. The chain employs TRDV3 and TRDJ1; tentative D call: TRDD3 (6 bases). The germline CDR1 and CDR2 sequences are TVYSNPD and GDNSRS (reference sequence). CDR3 length: 18 amino acids. Trimming removed 1 base from V and 2 bases from J, with 26 bases in between. CDR3 bases: TGTGCCTTTATGCCCCTACATTTTACTGGGATTTCTACCGATAAACTCATCTTT. It encodes CAFMPLHFTGISTDKLIF.

This clone was counted between two and nine times. CDR3 DNA: TGTGCCTGTGACGCCGAGCGGAGGAACGTACTGGGGGAAGGACAGGCTTCCTGGGACACCCGACAGATGTTTTTC. It is translated as CACDAERRNVLGEGQASWDTRQMFF. The chain joins TRDV2 to TRDJ3; 9 positions agree with TRDD3. V trimming: 3 bases; J trimming: 1 base; junction bases outside the gene matches: 27. The CDR3 covers 25 residues. CDR1 and CDR2 (germline): GEAIGNYY, EKD.

Of note for this clone: The protein given by TCRdb reflects a much larger clone and differs at residue 5 from this DNA's translation, likely from a read error; the protein shown is the DNA's translation. The chain couples TRDV2 to TRDJ1; 11 nucleotides line up with TRDD3. Germline lookup yields CDR1 GEAIGNYY and CDR2 EKD. J gave up 8 bases and V 2 bases, and 9 bases lay outside the gene matches. The CDR3 covers 15 residues. CDR3 region: CACDILGGYVPKLIF. CDR3 sequence (DNA): TGTGCCTGTGACATTCTTGGGGGATACGTCCCAAAACTCATCTTT.

In the case of this clone: The TCRdb protein comes from a much larger clone and disagrees with this DNA's translation at residue 7, likely due to a read error; the protein given here is derived from the DNA. The chain uses TRDV2 and TRDJ1, with 9 bases aligning to TRDD3. CDR1 and CDR2 from the germline V gene are GEAIGNYY and EKD. CDR3 length: 17 residues. J gave up 1 base and V 3 bases, and 11 bases lay outside the gene matches. The CDR3 here is CACDYVPGDTPTDKLIF. DNA of the CDR3: TGTGCCTGTGACTACGTACCGGGGGATACCCCCACCGATAAACTCATCTTT.

This clone turned up a few times. TCRdb's protein, taken from a much larger clone, differs from this DNA's translation at residue 14, likely owing to a read error; the protein displayed comes from the DNA. This sequence joins TRDV3 and TRDJ1; TRDD3 aligns across 9 bases. This CDR3 comprises 19 residues. Germline CDR1 is TVYSNPD and CDR2 is GDNSRS (reference sequence). V lost 2 bases to trimming and J lost 3 bases; unmatched junction nucleotides: 22. The DNA of the CDR3 is TGTGCCTTTTTTCCAAGATCGACTGGGGGAGCCCTGTACGCCGATAAACTCATCTTT. It specifies CAFFPRSTGGALYADKLIF.

Details on this clone: The TCRdb protein, from a much larger clone, departs from this DNA's translation at residue 6, likely by read error; the protein shown derives from the DNA. The chain is built from TRDV2 and TRDJ1; 11 bases align to TRDD3. After removal of 7 bases from V and 3 bases from J, the junction contained 9 bases not matched to a gene. Germline values: CDR1 GEAIGNYY, CDR2 EKD. CDR3 length: 15 amino acids. CDR3 nucleotide sequence: TGTGCCTGCGCCCAGTGCTGGGGGATACCCGATAAACTCATCTTT. Encoded protein: CACAQCWGIPDKLIF.

This clone has only a few counts. TCRdb's entry gives the protein of a much larger clone, which mismatches this DNA's translation at residue 5, likely from a read error; the protein reported here is translated from the DNA. The chain couples TRDV1 to TRDJ1; TRDD3 aligns across 10 bases. CDR3 size: 15 residues. The trim removed 4 bases at V and 2 bases at J, leaving 4 bases unmatched. Germline V gene lookup returns CDR1 TSWWSYY and CDR2 QGS. The CDR3 DNA reads as TGTGCTCTTGGGGCCCTACTGGGGGATACCGATAAACTCATCTTT. Residues: CALGALLGDTDKLIF.

On this clone: This DNA's translation and the protein TCRdb lists, from a much larger clone, do not match at residue 15, likely due to a read error; the protein shown is translated from the DNA. The chain employs TRDV3 and TRDJ1; 10 bases match TRDD3. The CDR3 totals 21 residues. Looked up from germline, CDR1 is TVYSNPD and CDR2 is GDNSRS (reference sequence). The trim removed 2 bases at V and 0 bases at J, leaving 24 bases unmatched. CDR3 sequence: CAFQRPIYWGILRPDTDKLIF. CDR3 DNA sequence: TGTGCCTTTCAACGTCCGATCTACTGGGGGATTCTAAGGCCCGACACCGATAAACTCATCTTT.

This clone was seen more than once but under ten times. Just one base apart from a much larger clone, this may be a read error. The chain joins TRDV1 to TRDJ1, with 9 bases aligning to TRDD2. V dropped 3 bases and J dropped 3; count of bases not matched to a gene: 32. The CDR3 length is 24 residues. CDR1 is TSWWSYY and CDR2 is QGS in the germline V gene. The CDR3 spells CALGDPTFLHGYDARIKSPDKLIF. In nucleotides, the CDR3 is TGTGCTCTTGGGGATCCCACCTTCCTACACGGATACGATGCGAGGATTAAGAGCCCCGATAAACTCATCTTT.

This clone was observed a handful of times. The likely explanation is a read error, given a far larger clone one base away. Different DNA sequences within this sample yield the same CDR3. The chain carries TRDV2 and TRDJ1, with TRDD3 matching over 11 bases. Germline V gene lookup returns CDR1 GEAIGNYY and CDR2 EKD. The CDR3 covers 16 residues. The CDR3 nucleotides are TGTGCCTGTGACATTCTACTGGGGGATAACACCGACAAACTCATCTTT. This translates into CACDILLGDNTDKLIF.

This clone was counted a few times. A far larger clone is one nucleotide away, so this likely arose from a read error. This same CDR3 is encoded by further DNA sequences in the sample. The chain links TRDV2 to TRDJ1, with 8 bases that match TRDD3. Germline loops: CDR1 GEAIGNYY, CDR2 EKD. The CDR3 loop spans 17 amino acids. The CDR3 nucleotides are TGTGCCTGTGACACTGGTCCACTGGGGGCGTACACCGATAAACTTATCTTT. Amino acid sequence: CACDTGPLGAYTDKLIF.

As for this clone: A single base is all that separates this from a far larger clone, so a read error is likely. Other DNA sequences within the sample encode an identical CDR3. The J gene is TRDJ1, the V gene TRAV38-2/DV8, with 9 bases matching TRDD3. The length of the CDR3 is 18 residues. J gave up 0 bases and V 7 bases, and 16 bases lay outside the gene matches. Germline loops: CDR1 TSESDYY, CDR2 QEAYKQQN. The CDR3 spells CAYQGDTLFPPYTDKLIF. The CDR3 coding sequence is TGTGCTTATCAGGGGGATACATTGTTCCCTCCGTACACCGATAAACTCATCTTT.

This clone was found a few times. A single base is all that separates this from a far larger clone, so a read error is likely. Distinct nucleotide sequences in the sample also encode this CDR3. The gene calls are TRDV2 and TRDJ1; 10 nucleotides line up with TRDD3. J lost 5 bases, V lost 2 bases, and 10 bases had no gene match. Germline CDR1 and CDR2: GEAIGNYY and EKD. The length of the CDR3 is 16 residues. The CDR3 DNA is TGTGCCTGTGACAGACTGGGGGATCGTGCTACTGATAAACTCATCTTT. It specifies CACDRLGDRATDKLIF.

Regarding this clone: The protein recorded in TCRdb matches a much larger clone and deviates from this DNA's translation at residue 10, suggesting a read error; the protein here is obtained by translating the DNA. The V call is TRDV2, the J call TRDJ1; TRDD3 matches at 9 bases. The CDR3 contains 17 residues. J lost 0 bases, V lost 2 bases, and 9 bases had no gene match. Per germline, CDR1 GEAIGNYY and CDR2 EKD. The CDR3 sequence is CACDIMGGILYTDKLIF. The CDR3 DNA is TGTGCCTGTGACATCATGGGGGGGATACTGTACACCGATAAACTCATCTTT.

Points on this clone: Only one base separates this from a far larger clonotype, so it likely reflects a read error. The sample has other DNA sequences that encode this CDR3 too. This chain joins TRDV2 and TRDJ1; 8 nucleotides agree with TRDD3. Trimming cost V 2 bases and J 4 bases; bases outside gene matches: 14. The V gene's germline CDR1 is GEAIGNYY and CDR2 EKD. This CDR3 is 17 amino acids long. This chain's CDR3 is CACDRLGASVSYDKLIF. The CDR3 region has the DNA TGTGCCTGTGACAGACTGGGGGCCTCAGTTTCGTACGATAAACTCATCTTT.

This clone has a handful of counts. A read error likely explains this, since a far larger clone differs by one base. Other nucleotide sequences in the sample specify the same CDR3. The chain combines TRDV2 with TRDJ1, with 8 positions matching TRDD3. CDR3 length: 17 amino acids. Germline V lookup: CDR1 GEAIGNYY, CDR2 EKD. CDR3 DNA sequence: TGTGCCTGTGACACTGGTCCACTGGGGGCGTACACTGATAAACTCATCTTT. Its protein product is CACDTGPLGAYTDKLIF.

Details on this clone: TCRdb shows a much larger clone's protein in place of this DNA's translation, and the two differ at residue 10, likely through a read error; the protein shown is translated from the DNA. V usage is TRDV2 and J usage is TRDJ1; 8 nucleotides match TRDD3. This CDR3 has 17 amino acids. Germline V gene data show CDR1 as GEAIGNYY and CDR2 as EKD. Trimming cost V 1 base and J 0 bases; bases outside gene matches: 9. CDR3 nucleotide sequence: TGTGCCTGTGACACTGGTCCACTGGGGGTGTACACCGATAAACTCATCTTT. Translation: CACDTGPLGVYTDKLIF.

In regard to this clone: This sequence is one base from a far larger clone and is likely a read error. The same CDR3 is also encoded by other DNA sequences in this sample. V and J are TRDV2 and TRDJ1, with 7 bases matching TRDD3. This CDR3 is built from 15 residues. CDR1 GEAIGNYY and CDR2 EKD come from the germline V gene. The CDR3 coding sequence is TGTGCCTGTGAAACCTACCAACTGGGGACCGATAAGCTCATCTTT. Residues: CACETYQLGTDKLIF.

This clone is judged large (0.1 to 1%). Additional DNA sequences in this sample encode the identical CDR3. Here the CDR3 DNA reads TGTGCCTGCGAAGGGCTGGGGGCCGAGTACACCGATAAACTCATCTTT. It is translated as CACEGLGAEYTDKLIF. The chain couples TRDV2 to TRDJ1; 7 nucleotides match TRDD3. The J segment lost 0 bases and the V segment lost 7 bases, leaving 13 bases of the junction unmatched. CDR1 is GEAIGNYY, CDR2 EKD, per germline. CDR3 length: 16 amino acids.